Following are 23 T cell receptor beta chains from one sample sequenced in a study of blood T cell repertoires in COVID-19 (dated by TCRdb to the early 2020s). Receptor amplification or capture employed the immunoSEQ multiplex PCR assay. TCRdb obtained this table from immuneACCESS and retained in-frame rearrangements with V and J assigned. These tables miss some clones; where compared with another copy, unresolved V genes account for less than half of the shortfall, and the remainder is unexplained. The sample has around 150,000 clones on record, about 90% of them singletons. About 4.8% of the sample is held by the ten biggest clonotypes. The specimen was peripheral blood. These receptor sequences come from a man aged 25-40 years with COVID-19, enrolled during active disease.

The V call is TRBV3-1 (or the pseudogene TRBV3-2), the J call TRBJ2-5, with D possibly TRBD2 on 5 matching bases. Germline loops: CDR1 LGHDT, CDR2 YNNKEL (reference sequence). The V and J ends lost 4 bases and 5 bases respectively, with 17 bases between them. The CDR3 contains 15 residues. CDR3 residues: CASSPWADRGETQYF. For the CDR3, the DNA is TGTGCCAGCAGCCCTTGGGCGGACCGCGGGGAGACCCAGTACTTC.

The gene calls are TRBV27 and TRBJ2-1; 7 nucleotides match TRBD2. After removal of 0 bases from V and 3 bases from J, the junction contained 2 bases not matched to a gene. The CDR3 runs to 15 residues. Germline CDR1 reads MNHEY; CDR2 reads SMNVEV (reference sequence). CDR3 coding DNA: TGTGCCAGCAGTTTATCCAGCGGGAACTACAATGAGCAGTTCTTC. Its protein is CASSLSSGNYNEQFF.

This sequence joins TRBV9 and TRBJ1-1; D is perhaps TRBD1 (6 bases). The germline V and J ends were trimmed by 3 bases and 1 base, with 10 bases remaining between them. Germline loops: CDR1 SGDLS, CDR2 YYNGEE. The CDR3 is made up of 14 amino acids. CDR3 loop: CASSAQDRNTEAFF. Here the CDR3 DNA reads TGTGCCAGCAGCGCCCAGGACAGGAACACTGAAGCTTTCTTT.

The rearrangement links TRBV5-6 to TRBJ1-6; possible D gene TRBD1, 5 bases. Per the germline V gene, CDR1 is SGHDT and CDR2 is YYEEEE. The CDR3 loop spans 17 amino acids. V lost 4 bases, J lost 0 bases, and 14 bases lay in between. The CDR3 coding sequence is TGTGCCAGCAGCGGGGGGTTGCGGAGCTCCTATAATTCACCCCTCCACTTT. Protein product: CASSGGLRSSYNSPLHF.

This chain uses TRBV6-4 with TRBJ2-7; tentative D call: TRBD1 (6 bases). Trimming pared 4 bases from V and 2 bases from J, leaving 15 bases between. The CDR3 has 15 amino acids. Germline CDR1 reads MRHNA; CDR2 reads SNTAGT. The CDR3 DNA reads TGTGCCAGCAGTGGGGTTGGGACATCGCCCTACGAGCAGTACTTC. Translated: CASSGVGTSPYEQYF.

This chain connects TRBV11-2 to TRBJ2-2; 7 bases map to TRBD2. Germline CDR1 and CDR2: SGHAT and FQNNGV. The CDR3 runs to 16 residues. J was trimmed by 5 bases and V by 5 bases; bases with no gene match: 11. CDR3 protein: CASSAWTGGSTGELFF. The CDR3 DNA sequence: TGTGCCAGCAGCGCTTGGACCGGGGGGTCAACCGGGGAGCTGTTTTTT.

The chain links TRBV12-3 or TRBV12-4 to TRBJ2-3; D might be TRBD1 (5 bases). V lost 8 bases and J lost 2, with 8 bases in between. The CDR3 is 12 amino acids. The DNA for the CDR3 is TGTGCCAGCTGGGGCAACACAGATACGCAGTATTTT. Its protein product is CASWGNTDTQYF.

The J gene is TRBJ2-2, the V gene TRBV10-3; a possible D gene is TRBD1 (7 bases). The germline V and J ends were trimmed by 7 bases and 2 bases, with 11 bases remaining between them. CDR1 is ENHRY, CDR2 SYGVKD, per germline. This CDR3 is 14 amino acids long. CDR3: CAINQGGNTGELFF. CDR3 coding DNA: TGTGCCATCAACCAGGGGGGAAACACCGGGGAGCTGTTTTTT.

The chain uses TRBV28 and TRBJ2-7; TRBD2 might be the D (6 bases). Germline V gene lookup returns CDR1 MDHEN and CDR2 SYDVKM. V was cut by 4 bases and J by 5 bases, with 18 bases left in between. This CDR3 has 15 amino acids. CDR3 residues: CASSSPSDSQDEQYF. CDR3 in DNA: TGTGCCAGCAGTTCCCCTAGCGACAGCCAGGACGAGCAGTACTTC.

The rearrangement uses TRBV28 and TRBJ1-6, with 10 bases identical to TRBD1. V gave up 8 bases and J gave up 12 bases; unmatched junction bases: 10. The CDR3 length is 14 residues. The germline CDR1 and CDR2 sequences are MDHEN and SYDVKM. Here the CDR3 reads CASCPGTGVKPLHF. In DNA, the CDR3 is TGTGCCAGCTGCCCCGGGACAGGGGTTAAACCCCTCCACTTT.

V gene TRBV29-1 combines with J gene TRBJ1-3; TRBD1 is a possible D gene (6 bases). CDR3 length: 16 residues. The ends were cut back, 2 bases at V and 0 bases at J, with 14 bases in the middle. Germline V gene data show CDR1 as SQVTM and CDR2 as ANQGSEA. The CDR3 coding sequence is TGCAGCGTTGAAAATCCCACAGGGAGCTCTGGAAACACCATATATTTT. Translation: CSVENPTGSSGNTIYF.

This chain connects TRBV10-3 to TRBJ1-5, with D maybe TRBD1 (6 bases). Germline CDR1 ENHRY, CDR2 SYGVKD. V lost 10 bases and J 3 bases, leaving 13 bases between the germline ends. The CDR3 runs to 13 residues. CDR3 residues: CATGVGTNQPQHF. The CDR3 DNA reads as TGTGCCACAGGGGTCGGGACCAATCAGCCCCAGCATTTT.

The count of this clone is one. The chain uses TRBV20-1 and TRBJ2-2; possible D gene TRBD2, 5 bases. CDR1 is DFQATT, CDR2 SNEGSKA, per germline (reference sequence). The CDR3 contains 16 residues. The V end was cut by 3 bases, the J end by 5 bases, with 19 bases between. The CDR3 here is CSASLDSYRGTGELFF. CDR3 in DNA: TGCAGTGCTAGTCTCGATTCCTATCGGGGAACCGGGGAGCTGTTTTTT.

The chain couples TRBV7-2 to TRBJ1-5; D remains ambiguous. The V gene lost 4 bases and the J gene lost 0 bases, with 7 bases spanning the gap. Germline CDR1 SGHTA, CDR2 FQGNSA. This CDR3 has 14 amino acids. The CDR3 spells CASSSLYSNQPQHF. The CDR3 coding sequence is TGTGCCAGCAGCTCCTTATATAGCAATCAGCCCCAGCATTTT.

The chain's CDR3 is CASSSRSMNTGELFF. For the CDR3, the DNA is TGTGCCAGCAGCTCGAGATCTATGAACACCGGGGAGCTGTTTTTT. The rearrangement uses TRBV5-6 and TRBJ2-2; D remains unclear. The CDR3 runs to 15 residues. Germline V CDR1 and CDR2: SGHDT, YYEEEE. The V end was cut by 3 bases, the J end by 1 base, with 10 bases between.

The count of this clone is one. The chain has TRBV7-6 and TRBJ1-1; D is perhaps TRBD1 (5 bases). The CDR3 is 16 amino acids. The germline V gene has CDR1 SGHVS and CDR2 FNYEAQ. Between the trimmed V and J ends, which lost 0 bases and 3 bases, there was a span of 14 bases. The CDR3 is CASSLAVWGRDTEAFF. CDR3 nucleotides: TGTGCCAGCAGCTTAGCGGTGTGGGGCAGGGACACTGAAGCTTTCTTT.

V usage is TRBV6-5 and J usage is TRBJ1-5, with TRBD1 matching 10 bases. The CDR3 runs to 16 residues. Unmatched junction bases numbered 8, after V lost 4 bases and J lost 5 bases. Germline V lookup: CDR1 MNHEY, CDR2 SVGAGI. The DNA of the CDR3 is TGTGCCAGCAGTTTCACCGGGACAGGGGTAGATCAGCCCCAGCATTTT. Its translation: CASSFTGTGVDQPQHF.

The V gene is TRBV6-6, the J gene TRBJ2-7, with a tentative D call TRBD1 (6 bases). CDR3 length: 15 residues. Germline assignment: CDR1 MNHNY and CDR2 SVGAGI (reference sequence). Trimming shortened V by 2 bases and J by 0 bases, and 11 bases separated the two germline ends. CDR3 DNA: TGTGCCAGCAGTTACGCAGGGGTGGACTCCTACGAGCAGTACTTC. It is translated as CASSYAGVDSYEQYF.

This clone turned up a few times. This sequence joins TRBV2 and TRBJ2-7, with D uncertain. V was clipped by 4 bases and J by 0 bases, with 4 bases between them. The germline V gene encodes CDR1 SNHLY and CDR2 FYNNEI. The CDR3 has 12 amino acids. CDR3 bases: TGTGCCAGCAGTGCGAGCTCCTACGAGCAGTACTTC. It encodes CASSASSYEQYF.

This clone has a handful of counts. This chain links TRBV18 with TRBJ1-4, with 7 bases that match TRBD1. The CDR3 totals 18 residues. Germline trimming cut 1 base from V and 0 bases from J; bases unmatched to any gene: 8. CDR1 KGHSH and CDR2 LQKENI come from the germline V gene. In nucleotides, the CDR3 is TGTGCCAGCTCACCACTCGCAGGGGGAAAGGCAACTAATGAAAAACTGTTTTTT. This translates into CASSPLAGGKATNEKLFF.

The rearrangement links TRBV6-5 to TRBJ2-3; 8 bases are shared with TRBD2. There are 14 residues in the CDR3. The germline V gene has CDR1 MNHEY and CDR2 SVGAGI. V gave up 1 base and J gave up 6 bases; unmatched junction bases: 3. The CDR3 nucleotides are TGTGCCAGCAGTTACTACGGGAGGGCGGATACGCAGTATTTT. The encoded protein is CASSYYGRADTQYF.

The CDR3 DNA reads TGTGCCAGCAGCTTAGGTTCCGGGACAGGGGGCACAGATACGCAGTATTTT. This encodes CASSLGSGTGGTDTQYF. This chain uses TRBV5-6 with TRBJ2-3, with TRBD1 identical over 10 bases. V was pared by 2 bases and J by 1 base, with 7 bases of the junction left unmatched. The CDR3 loop spans 17 amino acids. The germline gives CDR1 SGHDT, CDR2 YYEEEE.

This chain joins TRBV28 and TRBJ2-5, with D hard to call. Deletions cut 6 bases from V and 2 bases from J, with 4 bases between. This CDR3 region has 11 residues. From germline, CDR1 is MDHEN and CDR2 SYDVKM. The DNA of the CDR3 is TGTGCCAGCAGCCTACAAGAGACCCAGTACTTC. Amino acid sequence: CASSLQETQYF.